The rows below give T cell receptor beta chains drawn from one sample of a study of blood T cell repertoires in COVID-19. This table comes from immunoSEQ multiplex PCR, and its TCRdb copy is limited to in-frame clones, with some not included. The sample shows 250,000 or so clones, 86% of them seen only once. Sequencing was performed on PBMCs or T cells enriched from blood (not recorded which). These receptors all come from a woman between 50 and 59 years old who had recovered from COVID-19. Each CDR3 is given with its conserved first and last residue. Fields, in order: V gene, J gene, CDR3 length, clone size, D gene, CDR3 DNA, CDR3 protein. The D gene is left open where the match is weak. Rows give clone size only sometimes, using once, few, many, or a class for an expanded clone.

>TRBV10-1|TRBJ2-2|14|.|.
TGCGCCAGCAAAGGGGCCCATGCCGGGGGGGAGCTGTTTTTT
CASKGAHAGGELFF
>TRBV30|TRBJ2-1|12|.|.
TGTGCCTGGAGTGTATTAGCCAATGAGCAGTTCTTC
CAWSVLANEQFF
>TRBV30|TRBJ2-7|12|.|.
TGTGCCTGGAGTGTTAGTGGCTACGAGCAGTACTTC
CAWSVSGYEQYF
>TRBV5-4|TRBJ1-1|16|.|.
TGTGCCAGCAGGACCCGGTCGGGACAAAAGAACACTGAAGCTTTCTTT
CASRTRSGQKNTEAFF
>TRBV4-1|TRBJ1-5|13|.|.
TGCGCCAGCAGCCCCCAGGGAGGACAGCCCCAGCATTTT
CASSPQGGQPQHF
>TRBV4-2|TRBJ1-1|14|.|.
TGTGCCAGCAGCCAAGATCGGGGGGGCACTGAAGCTTTCTTT
CASSQDRGGTEAFF
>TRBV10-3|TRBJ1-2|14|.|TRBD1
TGTGCCATCAGTGACCCTCAGGGGGCCTTTGGCTACACCTTC
CAISDPQGAFGYTF
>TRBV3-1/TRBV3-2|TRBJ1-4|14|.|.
TGTGCCAGCAGCCCAGCGGGGTCTAATGAAAAACTGTTTTTT
CASSPAGSNEKLFF
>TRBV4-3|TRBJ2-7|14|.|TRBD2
TGCGCCAGCAGCCAAACGGGACTATCATACGAGCAGTACTTC
CASSQTGLSYEQYF
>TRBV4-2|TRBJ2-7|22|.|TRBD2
TGTGCCAGCAGCCAAGATTGGGATCCAGGGGCCTATAGCGGGAGGGCGGACTACGAGCAGTACTTC
CASSQDWDPGAYSGRADYEQYF
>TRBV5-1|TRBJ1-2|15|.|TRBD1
TGCGCCAGCAGCTTGCGGGACAGGGGGAACTATGGCTACACCTTC
CASSLRDRGNYGYTF
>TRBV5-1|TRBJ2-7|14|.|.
TGCGCCAGCAGCTTGGACGGGGTCCCCTACGAGCAGTACTTC
CASSLDGVPYEQYF
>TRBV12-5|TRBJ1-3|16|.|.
TGTGCTAGTGGTTTGGTACTCGGTGCGGGGGGAAACACCATATATTTT
CASGLVLGAGGNTIYF
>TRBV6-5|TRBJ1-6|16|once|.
TGTGCCAGCAGTTACTCGGGGGGGTCCTATAATTCACCCCTCCACTTT
CASSYSGGSYNSPLHF
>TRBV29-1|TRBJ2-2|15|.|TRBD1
TGCAGCGTGGCGGACAGGGGCCAGAACACCGGGGAGCTGTTTTTT
CSVADRGQNTGELFF
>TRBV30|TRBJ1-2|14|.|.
TGTGCCTGGAGTGTCTCCAGGGTTAGCTATGGCTACACCTTC
CAWSVSRVSYGYTF
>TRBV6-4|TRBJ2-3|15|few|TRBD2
TGTGCCAGCAGTGACTCAGCGGGAGCCACAGATACGCAGTATTTT
CASSDSAGATDTQYF
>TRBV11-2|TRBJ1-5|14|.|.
TGTGCCAGCAGCCACGAAATCGGGGGAGGAACCCAGCATTTT
CASSHEIGGGTQHF
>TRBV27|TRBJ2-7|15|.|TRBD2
TGTGCCAGCAGTCAAACGGGACTAGCCGTCTACGAGCAGTACTTC
CASSQTGLAVYEQYF
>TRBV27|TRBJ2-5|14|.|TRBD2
TGTGCCAGCAGACTACTAGCGGGAGGGGAGACCCAGTACTTC
CASRLLAGGETQYF
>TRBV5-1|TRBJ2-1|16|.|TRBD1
TGCGCCAGCAGCTTCGGGGCAGGGGGCGCCTACAATGAGCAGTTCTTC
CASSFGAGGAYNEQFF
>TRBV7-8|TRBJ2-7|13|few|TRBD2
TGTGCCAGCAGCTTATTCGCGCCGGGGGGGCAGTACTTC
CASSLFAPGGQYF